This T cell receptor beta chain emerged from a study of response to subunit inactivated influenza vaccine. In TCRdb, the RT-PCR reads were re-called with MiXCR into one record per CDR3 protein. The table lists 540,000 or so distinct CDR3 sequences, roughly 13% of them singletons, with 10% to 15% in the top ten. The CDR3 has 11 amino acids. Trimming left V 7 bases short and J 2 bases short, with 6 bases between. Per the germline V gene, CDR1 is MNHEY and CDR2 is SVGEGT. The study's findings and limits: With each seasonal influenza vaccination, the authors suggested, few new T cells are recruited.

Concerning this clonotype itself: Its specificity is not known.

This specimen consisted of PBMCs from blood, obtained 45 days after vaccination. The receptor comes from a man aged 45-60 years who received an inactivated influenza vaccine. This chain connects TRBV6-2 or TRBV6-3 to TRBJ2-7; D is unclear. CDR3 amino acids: CASTDAYEQYF. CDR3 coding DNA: TGTGCCAGCACCGACGCCTACGAGCAGTACTTC.